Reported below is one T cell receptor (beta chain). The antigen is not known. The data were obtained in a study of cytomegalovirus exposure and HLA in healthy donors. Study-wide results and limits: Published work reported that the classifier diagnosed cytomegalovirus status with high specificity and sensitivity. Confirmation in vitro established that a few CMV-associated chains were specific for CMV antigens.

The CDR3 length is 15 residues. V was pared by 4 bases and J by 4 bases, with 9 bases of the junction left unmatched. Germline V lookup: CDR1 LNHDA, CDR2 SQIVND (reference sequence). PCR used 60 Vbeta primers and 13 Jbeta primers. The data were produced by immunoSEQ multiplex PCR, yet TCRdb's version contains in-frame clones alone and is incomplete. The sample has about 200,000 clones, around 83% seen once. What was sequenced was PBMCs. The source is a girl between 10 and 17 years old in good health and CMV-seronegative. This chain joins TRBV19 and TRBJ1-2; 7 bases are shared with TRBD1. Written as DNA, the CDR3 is TGTGCCAGTAGTAAAGTCGAGGCAGGGGGCTATGGCTACACCTTC. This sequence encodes CASSKVEAGGYGYTF. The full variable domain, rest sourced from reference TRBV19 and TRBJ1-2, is DGGITQSPKYLFRKEGQNVTLSCEQNLNHDAMYWYRQDPGQGLRLIYYSQIVNDFQKGDIAEGYSVSREKKESFPLTVTSAQKNPTAFYLCASSKVEAGGYGYTFGSGTRLTVV.